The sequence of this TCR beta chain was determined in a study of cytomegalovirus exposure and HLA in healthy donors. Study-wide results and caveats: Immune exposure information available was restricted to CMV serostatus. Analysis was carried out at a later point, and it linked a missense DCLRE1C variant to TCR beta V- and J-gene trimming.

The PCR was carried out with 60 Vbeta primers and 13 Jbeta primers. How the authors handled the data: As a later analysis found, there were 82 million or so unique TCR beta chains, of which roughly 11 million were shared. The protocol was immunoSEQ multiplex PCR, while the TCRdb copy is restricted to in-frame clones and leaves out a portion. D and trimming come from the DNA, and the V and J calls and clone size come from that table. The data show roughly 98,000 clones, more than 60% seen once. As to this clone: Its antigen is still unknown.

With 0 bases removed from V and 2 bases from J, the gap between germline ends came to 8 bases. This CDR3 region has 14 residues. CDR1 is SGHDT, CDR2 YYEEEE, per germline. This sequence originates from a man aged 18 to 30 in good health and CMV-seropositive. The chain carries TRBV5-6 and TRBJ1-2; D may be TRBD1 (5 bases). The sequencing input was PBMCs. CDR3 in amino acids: CASSLAGQNYGYTF. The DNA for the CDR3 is TGTGCCAGCAGCTTGGCAGGGCAGAACTATGGCTACACCTTC.